The source of this TCR beta chain is a study of T-cell memory formation after mild COVID-19 (dated by TCRdb to about 2021). Some background on the complete study: TCR sequence clusters from the two donors were largely donor specific. In a couple of donors, T-cell clones that expanded and contracted after mild COVID-19 were followed by sequencing TCRalpha and TCRbeta repertoires longitudinally. The cohort was made up of two young adult volunteers, one female and one male, who were previously healthy. Paper-wide results and their limitations: Some responding clones were detected in pre-infection memory, which suggested that pre-existing cross-reactive memory T cells had joined the SARS-CoV-2 response. Contracting CD4+ clones turned up mainly in the CM and EM memory subsets, whereas EMRA was where CD8+ clones were enriched. SARS-CoV-2 specificity was not confirmed for the second-wave clones peaking on day 37. Only a couple of mild cases were covered by the study, and larger cohorts that include severe cases with pre-infection samples were considered necessary. Clones that contracted from day 15 to 85 showed balanced CD4/CD8 phenotypes, whereas a second wave of clones that expanded from day 15 to 37 leaned towards CD4+.

PBMCs were isolated by Ficoll-Paque density gradient centrifugation. Sequencing was performed on an Illumina NovaSeq 6000. cDNA libraries for TCRalpha and TCRbeta were prepared by 5'RACE using constant-segment primers, with sample barcodes and unique molecular identifiers added. Trizol reagent was used to extract RNA from every sample. The libraries were amplified in two PCR steps, and the second step added a second sample barcode and Illumina TruSeq adapters. Libraries were sequenced on an Illumina NovaSeq with 2 x 150 bp paired-end reads. Per the source publication's procedure: The reads were demultiplexed and collapsed into UMI-guided consensus sequences using migec v1.2.7. Using mixcr v2.1.11, UMI consensuses were aligned to TRA and TRB V and J templates and then assembled into clonotypes. A clonotype was counted as expanded or contracted only when both edgeR and NoisET called the clonotype significant, with the noise models trained on biological replicates. For edgeR calls, a false discovery rate-adjusted p below 0.01 and a log2 fold-change threshold of 1 were applied. PCA with hierarchical clustering of max-normalized trajectories of the 1000 most abundant clonotypes was used as exploratory dynamics analysis. Each responding clone was given a CD4 or CD8 phenotype based on the CD4+ and CD8+ repertoires, which had been sequenced separately. TCRdb took the public reads, trimmed them with fastp at Q25, ran MiXCR for clone calling and kept in-frame beta chains. Each CDR3 protein gets just one entry, which takes the most common genes and DNA from the rows behind it. None of the V and J calls come from the authors' own analysis; TCRdb made them. Here the sample has 250,000 or so distinct CDR3 sequences; around 17% occur a single time. The leading ten clones occupy about 21% of the sample.

Looking up the germline V gene yields CDR1 SGHAT and CDR2 FQNNGV. V trim: 5 bases; J trim: 4 bases; unmatched bases: 7. From its cysteine to its phenylalanine, the CDR3 spans 15 amino acids. Solely the CDR3 DNA is kept, with 45 bases framed from the first base. This clonotype was seen more than once but under ten times. There is no known antigen for this receptor. Per-base qualities were not stored, and no clone one base away is much larger. The chain uses TRBV11-2 and TRBJ2-2; TRBD1 lines up with 7 middle nucleotides. Input material: PBMCs or a T cell subset sorted from them (not recorded which). This receptor was identified in a man younger than 35 who had mild COVID-19 (a few samples of this study predate the infection). The sample titles of this study are shuffled in the database, so cell type and time point are left out; the donor was told from shared clones. The CDR3 has the sequence CASSEQGRGTGELFF. The base sequence is TGTGCCAGCAGCGAACAGGGGAGAGGCACCGGGGAGCTGTTTTTT.